These T cell receptor beta chains were read from a single sample in a study of blood T cell repertoires in COVID-19. Generated by immunoSEQ multiplex PCR, the TCRdb table keeps only in-frame clones and is missing some. Seen here are roughly 90,000 clones, roughly 80% observed once, and the top ten hold under 13%. Sequenced: peripheral blood. The receptors originated from a woman aged 65 to 85 with acute or convalescent COVID-19. Each CDR3 is given with its conserved first and last residue. Each record gives: D gene, clone size, V gene, J gene, CDR3 protein, CDR3 DNA. A D gene is named only where the DNA matches it firmly. Clone size, where shown, is once, few, many, or a class for clones that have expanded.

D: TRBD1; size: -; V: TRBV28; J: TRBJ2-1; CDR3: CASSSRGGQGANEQFF; DNA: TGTGCCAGCAGTTCCCGCGGGGGACAGGGGGCCAATGAGCAGTTCTTC
D: TRBD1; size: -; V: TRBV25-1; J: TRBJ2-7; CDR3: CASSGTGFYEQYF; DNA: TGTGCCAGCTCCGGGACAGGGTTTTACGAGCAGTACTTC
D: -; size: -; V: TRBV2; J: TRBJ2-1; CDR3: CASSGTGYNEQFF; DNA: TGTGCCAGCAGTGGAACAGGGTACAATGAGCAGTTCTTC
D: TRBD1; size: -; V: TRBV7-6; J: TRBJ2-3; CDR3: CASSFLDRGGADTQYF; DNA: TGTGCCAGCAGCTTCTTGGACAGGGGAGGCGCAGATACGCAGTATTTT
D: TRBD1; size: -; V: TRBV27; J: TRBJ1-2; CDR3: CASRDRGANYGYTF; DNA: TGTGCCAGCAGGGACAGGGGGGCAAACTATGGCTACACCTTC
D: -; size: once; V: TRBV28; J: TRBJ1-6; CDR3: CASSLQDSPLHF; DNA: TGTGCCAGCAGTTTACAGGATTCACCCCTCCACTTT
D: -; size: -; V: TRBV16; J: TRBJ1-5; CDR3: CASNHNRDQPQHF; DNA: TGTGCCAGCAATCACAACAGGGATCAGCCCCAGCATTTT
D: -; size: -; V: TRBV6-5; J: TRBJ2-7; CDR3: CASSQGIYEQYF; DNA: TGTGCCAGCAGTCAGGGGATTTACGAGCAGTACTTC
D: -; size: few; V: TRBV5-1; J: TRBJ1-2; CDR3: CASSFYLPGEGYTF; DNA: TGCGCCAGCAGCTTCTACCTCCCAGGGGAGGGCTACACCTTC
D: -; size: -; V: TRBV2; J: TRBJ1-2; CDR3: CASSEARANYGYTF; DNA: TGTGCCAGCAGTGAAGCACGAGCTAACTATGGCTACACCTTC
D: -; size: -; V: TRBV10-3; J: TRBJ1-6; CDR3: CAIKDRGYNSPLHF; DNA: TGTGCCATAAAAGACAGAGGCTATAATTCACCCCTCCACTTT
D: TRBD2; size: -; V: TRBV5-1; J: TRBJ2-7; CDR3: CASSLVSSGGISSYEQYF; DNA: TGCGCCAGCAGCTTGGTATCTAGCGGGGGGATTTCCTCCTACGAGCAGTACTTC
D: -; size: -; V: TRBV7-3; J: TRBJ2-2; CDR3: CASSLAVGNTGELFF; DNA: TGTGCCAGCAGCTTAGCGGTAGGGAACACCGGGGAGCTGTTTTTT
D: TRBD2; size: once; V: TRBV2; J: TRBJ2-1; CDR3: CASSGGLAVYNEQFF; DNA: TGTGCCAGCAGTGGTGGACTAGCGGTGTACAATGAGCAGTTCTTC
D: -; size: -; V: TRBV7-9; J: TRBJ2-4; CDR3: CASSLGQLSAKNIQYF; DNA: TGTGCCAGCAGCTTGGGGCAGCTCTCAGCCAAAAACATTCAGTACTTC
D: -; size: -; V: TRBV6-5; J: TRBJ1-1; CDR3: CASSPSGFGITEAFF; DNA: TGTGCCAGCAGCCCGTCCGGGTTTGGAATCACTGAAGCTTTCTTT
D: -; size: -; V: TRBV7-2; J: TRBJ2-5; CDR3: CASSDRSRETQYF; DNA: TGTGCCAGCAGTGATAGGAGCCGGGAGACCCAGTACTTC
D: TRBD1; size: -; V: TRBV6-5; J: TRBJ2-7; CDR3: CAIKGTGVHEQYF; DNA: TGTGCCATCAAGGGGACAGGGGTCCACGAGCAGTACTTC
D: -; size: -; V: TRBV7-8; J: TRBJ1-5; CDR3: CASSFPGGAHHF; DNA: TGTGCCAGCAGCTTCCCGGGAGGCGCCCACCATTTT
D: TRBD1; size: -; V: TRBV5-6; J: TRBJ1-2; CDR3: CASSPSGTGIGYTF; DNA: TGTGCCAGCAGCCCATCCGGGACAGGTATTGGCTACACCTTC
D: TRBD1; size: -; V: TRBV5-1; J: TRBJ1-1; CDR3: CASSLVGTVNTEAFF; DNA: TGCGCCAGCAGCTTGGTAGGGACAGTGAACACTGAAGCTTTCTTT
D: TRBD1; size: -; V: TRBV5-6; J: TRBJ2-5; CDR3: CASSFRTGWETQYF; DNA: TGTGCCAGCAGCTTCCGGACAGGGTGGGAGACCCAGTACTTC
D: -; size: -; V: TRBV9; J: TRBJ2-2; CDR3: CASSVTTGSGELFF; DNA: TGTGCCAGCAGCGTTACCACAGGGTCCGGGGAGCTGTTTTTT
D: TRBD2; size: -; V: TRBV5-5; J: TRBJ2-7; CDR3: CASSLEGGGRYEQYF; DNA: TGTGCCAGCAGCTTGGAGGGCGGGGGGAGGTACGAGCAGTACTTC
D: -; size: -; V: TRBV28; J: TRBJ1-1; CDR3: CASSSALGAFF; DNA: TGTGCCAGCAGTAGCGCCCTGGGAGCTTTCTTT
D: -; size: -; V: TRBV7-9; J: TRBJ1-1; CDR3: CASSLGSLIAFF; DNA: TGTGCCAGCAGCTTAGGGTCCCTAATCGCTTTCTTT
D: -; size: -; V: TRBV3-1/TRBV3-2; J: TRBJ1-6; CDR3: CASSQDGGPGSPLHF; DNA: TGTGCCAGCAGCCAAGACGGGGGTCCCGGTTCACCCCTCCACTTT
D: -; size: -; V: TRBV7-2; J: TRBJ1-1; CDR3: CASSLGGRVNTEAFF; DNA: TGTGCCAGCAGCTTAGGCGGCCGAGTGAACACTGAAGCTTTCTTT
D: -; size: -; V: TRBV7-9; J: TRBJ1-5; CDR3: CASSLEGGNQPQHF; DNA: TGTGCCAGCAGCTTAGAGGGAGGCAATCAGCCCCAGCATTTT
D: -; size: few; V: TRBV5-1; J: TRBJ1-1; CDR3: CASSPRRGVEAFF; DNA: TGCGCCAGCAGCCCACGGAGGGGTGTTGAAGCTTTCTTT
D: TRBD1; size: -; V: TRBV6-2/TRBV6-3; J: TRBJ1-5; CDR3: CASSHTFRTGRADQPQHF; DNA: TGTGCCAGCAGCCACACCTTTCGGACAGGGAGGGCTGATCAGCCCCAGCATTTT
D: -; size: few; V: TRBV3-1/TRBV3-2; J: TRBJ1-1; CDR3: CASSQPGQNTEAFF; DNA: TGTGCCAGCAGCCAACCGGGACAGAACACTGAAGCTTTCTTT
D: -; size: -; V: TRBV12-3/TRBV12-4; J: TRBJ1-1; CDR3: CASSLFTYTEAFF; DNA: TGTGCCAGCAGTTTATTCACTTACACTGAAGCTTTCTTT
D: -; size: -; V: TRBV5-6; J: TRBJ1-2; CDR3: CASSLWQTYHYGYTF; DNA: TGTGCCAGCAGCTTGTGGCAGACATACCACTATGGCTACACCTTC
D: TRBD1; size: -; V: TRBV18; J: TRBJ1-4; CDR3: CASSPQLRDRNEKLFF; DNA: TGTGCCAGCTCACCGCAACTCCGGGACAGAAATGAAAAACTGTTTTTT
D: TRBD1; size: -; V: TRBV29-1; J: TRBJ2-1; CDR3: CSANRGFSYNEQFF; DNA: TGCAGCGCGAACAGGGGATTTTCCTACAATGAGCAGTTCTTC
D: -; size: -; V: TRBV12-3/TRBV12-4; J: TRBJ2-7; CDR3: CASNRGHGYEQYF; DNA: TGTGCCAGCAACCGCGGACACGGCTACGAGCAGTACTTC
D: -; size: -; V: TRBV28; J: TRBJ1-4; CDR3: CASSFAGEGYRLFF; DNA: TGTGCCAGCAGTTTCGCCGGGGAGGGTTATCGCCTGTTTTTT
D: TRBD2; size: once; V: TRBV14; J: TRBJ2-1; CDR3: CASSQVEGFGTSGKSSYNEQFF; DNA: TGTGCCAGCAGCCAAGTAGAGGGGTTCGGGACTAGCGGGAAAAGCTCCTACAATGAGCAGTTCTTC
D: TRBD1; size: -; V: TRBV28; J: TRBJ1-4; CDR3: CASSLYSGGSSGTGEKLFF; DNA: TGTGCCAGCAGTTTATACTCAGGGGGTAGTTCAGGGACTGGGGAAAAACTGTTTTTT
D: TRBD1; size: many; V: TRBV30; J: TRBJ2-5; CDR3: CAWSGGQGLGETQYF; DNA: TGTGCCTGGAGTGGGGGACAGGGGCTTGGAGAGACCCAGTACTTC
D: -; size: -; V: TRBV15; J: TRBJ2-6; CDR3: CAISRAVFSGANVLTF; DNA: TGTGCCATCAGCAGAGCTGTGTTCTCTGGGGCCAACGTCCTGACTTTC
D: TRBD2; size: -; V: TRBV4-2; J: TRBJ2-3; CDR3: CASSQEGRAGGRTDTQYF; DNA: TGTGCCAGCAGCCAAGAGGGTCGGGCGGGAGGACGCACAGATACGCAGTATTTT
D: -; size: -; V: TRBV27; J: TRBJ2-5; CDR3: CASSLRPAMETQYF; DNA: TGTGCCAGCAGTTTAAGACCAGCGATGGAGACCCAGTACTTC
D: -; size: -; V: TRBV30; J: TRBJ1-6; CDR3: CAWSQGSSYNSPLHF; DNA: TGTGCCTGGAGTCAGGGAAGCTCCTATAATTCACCCCTCCACTTT
D: TRBD2; size: -; V: TRBV7-2; J: TRBJ2-1; CDR3: CASSRLAGVYNEQFF; DNA: TGTGCCAGCAGCCGCCTAGCGGGGGTCTACAATGAGCAGTTCTTC
D: TRBD2; size: -; V: TRBV19; J: TRBJ2-1; CDR3: CASSQTSVSSYNEQFF; DNA: TGTGCCAGTAGTCAAACTAGCGTTAGCTCCTACAATGAGCAGTTCTTC
D: TRBD2; size: -; V: TRBV12-3/TRBV12-4; J: TRBJ2-3; CDR3: CASTAVRGRTQYF; DNA: TGTGCCAGTACAGCGGTGCGGGGGAGGACGCAGTATTTT
D: -; size: -; V: TRBV2; J: TRBJ2-3; CDR3: CASSSSVGDTQYF; DNA: -
D: TRBD2; size: -; V: TRBV5-1; J: TRBJ2-6; CDR3: CASSFGGRVGANVLTF; DNA: TGCGCCAGCAGCTTTGGAGGGAGGGTTGGGGCCAACGTCCTGACTTTC
D: TRBD2; size: -; V: TRBV30; J: TRBJ2-3; CDR3: CAWTEEAGEVDTQYF; DNA: TGTGCCTGGACAGAAGAGGCGGGAGAGGTAGATACGCAGTATTTT
D: TRBD1; size: -; V: TRBV19; J: TRBJ1-3; CDR3: CASSIRQGTGNTIYF; DNA: TGTGCCAGTAGTATTCGACAGGGAACTGGAAACACCATATATTTT
D: -; size: -; V: TRBV5-1; J: TRBJ2-1; CDR3: CASSLAGGGYNEQFF; DNA: TGCGCCAGCAGCTTAGCGGGCGGTGGCTACAATGAGCAGTTCTTC
D: -; size: -; V: TRBV2; J: TRBJ2-7; CDR3: CASSRDYYEQYF; DNA: TGTGCCAGCAGTCGAGATTACTACGAGCAGTACTTC
D: TRBD1; size: -; V: TRBV9; J: TRBJ1-6; CDR3: CASSPMTGESSPLHF; DNA: TGTGCCAGCAGCCCCATGACAGGGGAGAGTTCACCCCTCCACTTT
D: TRBD1; size: -; V: TRBV28; J: TRBJ1-5; CDR3: CASSSSGTGKSRAQHF; DNA: TGTGCCAGCAGTTCCTCCGGGACAGGGAAGTCGCGGGCCCAGCATTTT